This TCR beta chain was captured in a study of cytomegalovirus exposure and HLA in healthy donors. Findings and limits, study-wide: As was reported, the classifier diagnosed cytomegalovirus status with high specificity and sensitivity. A later analysis revealed that TCR association rates differed between HLA loci, peaking at DRB1 and bottoming out at HLA-C.

The PCR used 60 Vbeta and 13 Jbeta primers. Libraries were prepared by immunoSEQ multiplex PCR; TCRdb keeps only in-frame clonotypes and omits some of them. The sample consists of some 170,000 clones, around 80% of them appearing once. Germline V CDR1 and CDR2: SGHTA, FQGTGA. This CDR3 has 13 amino acids. A remark on this clone: Its target is unknown. It is likely a read error, because the conserved phenylalanine at the end of the CDR3 is missing.

Sequenced: PBMCs. This sequence joins TRBV7-3 and TRBJ1-2, with TRBD1 matching over 7 bases. The clonotype originates from a woman aged 60-70 years in good health and CMV-seropositive. The CDR3: CASSVTGDYGYTL. The CDR3 DNA follows: TGTGCCAGCAGCGTAACAGGGGATTATGGCTACACCCTC.